This T cell receptor (beta chain) was retrieved from a study of response to subunit inactivated influenza vaccine. TCRdb reanalysed the RT-PCR reads using MiXCR and keeps one entry per CDR3 protein. The table includes about 780,000 distinct CDR3 sequences, less than 20% detected once. This clonotype was counted a few times. The sample was PBMCs from blood, taken roughly 5 days after vaccination. This clonotype was sampled from a man aged 50 or older who received an inactivated influenza vaccine.

DNA of the CDR3: TGTGCCAGCAGTCGGGACACCAATCAGCCCCAGCATTTT. Its protein product is CASSRDTNQPQHF. V gene TRBV12-3 or TRBV12-4 combines with J gene TRBJ1-5; tentative D call: TRBD1 (6 bases). V dropped 5 bases and J dropped 3 bases, with 8 bases sitting between them. This CDR3 contains 13 residues.